One sample yielded the 10 T cell receptor beta chains listed below, sequenced in a study of T cell responses to AZD1222 COVID-19 vaccine (dated by TCRdb to the early 2020s). The library relied on the immunoSEQ multiplex PCR assay. TCRdb carries this immuneACCESS record with in-frame sequences only. Its versions omit some clonotypes, under half of them owing to an unresolved V gene in the studies checked, with the rest unexplained. A total of 100,000 to 120,000 clones appear in this sample, about nine tenths of them only once. Less than 2.5% of the sample goes to the ten largest clones. This specimen's time point label, interpreted: about 28 days (+/-7) after the second vaccine dose. This material consisted of peripheral blood, taken 28 days after the second AZD1222 dose. Receptor source: an adult who received the AZD1222 COVID-19 vaccine.

The rearrangement uses TRBV5-1 and TRBJ2-7, with 7 bases that match TRBD1. CDR1 and CDR2 (germline): SGHRS, YFSETQ. The CDR3 runs to 13 residues. V lost 3 bases to trimming and J lost 3 bases; unmatched junction nucleotides: 3. The CDR3 loop reads CASSSGQRYEQYF. The CDR3 DNA follows: TGCGCCAGCAGCTCGGGACAGCGCTACGAGCAGTACTTC.

The CDR3 DNA reads as TGCAGTGCTAGTATTAAGGGAGGTGCCTATGGCTACACCTTC. Its protein is CSASIKGGAYGYTF. The chain recombines TRBV20-1 with TRBJ1-2, with unresolved D. V lost 3 bases, J lost 4 bases, and 15 bases lay in between. Germline assignment: CDR1 DFQATT and CDR2 SNEGSKA (reference sequence). This CDR3 has 14 amino acids.

J is TRBJ2-5 and V is TRBV11-3, with D maybe TRBD2 (6 bases). Germline values: CDR1 SGHNT, CDR2 YENEEA. V was shortened by 0 bases and J by 5 bases, with 13 bases between the two germline ends. The length of the CDR3 is 15 residues. DNA for the CDR3: TGTGCCAGCAGCTTAGATGCGAGGGGAGGCGAGACCCAGTACTTC. Translated: CASSLDARGGETQYF.

The count of this clone is one. V gene TRBV10-3 combines with J gene TRBJ2-3; D gene uncertain. The V end was cut by 7 bases, the J end by 2 bases, with 4 bases between. CDR3 size: 11 residues. Germline assignment: CDR1 ENHRY and CDR2 SYGVKD. The chain's CDR3 is CAIKATDTQYF. The CDR3 nucleotides read TGTGCCATCAAGGCCACAGATACGCAGTATTTT.

V and J are TRBV6-5 and TRBJ2-7, with D possibly being TRBD1 (6 bases). The CDR3 loop spans 12 amino acids. With 7 bases removed from V and 6 bases from J, the gap between germline ends came to 13 bases. CDR1 MNHEY and CDR2 SVGAGI come from the germline V gene. The CDR3 nucleotides read TGTGCCAGCAAGCCACAGGGTTTCGAGCAGTACTTC. It translates to CASKPQGFEQYF.

J is TRBJ2-7 and V is TRBV9; a weak D match, TRBD1 (5 bases). Per germline, CDR1 SGDLS and CDR2 YYNGEE. This CDR3 is built from 13 residues. V dropped 0 bases and J dropped 5 bases, with 9 bases sitting between them. CDR3 bases: TGTGCCAGCAGCGTAGGTGGGGCGCACGAGCAGTACTTC. Protein sequence: CASSVGGAHEQYF.

V and J are TRBV6-5 and TRBJ1-6; the D gene is possibly TRBD1 (5 bases). V lost 8 bases and J lost 13, with 18 bases in between. CDR3 size: 13 residues. Germline V lookup: CDR1 MNHEY, CDR2 SVGAGI. The DNA for the CDR3 is TGTGCCAGCTCCCAAAGGAGGGGTTTGCCCCTCCACTTT. It encodes CASSQRRGLPLHF.

The rearrangement joins TRBV29-1 to TRBJ1-1; no clear D. The CDR3 has 13 residues. CDR1 and CDR2 from the germline V gene are SQVTM and ANQGSEA. V lost 0 bases and J 7 bases, leaving 12 bases between the germline ends. As DNA, the CDR3 is TGCAGCGTTGAAGATCAGGTATCCAGTGAAGCTTTCTTT. This gives the protein CSVEDQVSSEAFF.

The J gene is TRBJ1-4, the V gene TRBV6-2 or TRBV6-3; 10 bases map to TRBD1. This CDR3 spans 17 amino acids. J gave up 8 bases and V 6 bases, and 15 bases lay outside the gene matches. Germline assignment: CDR1 MNHEY and CDR2 SVGEGT. The CDR3 spells CASSRPGTGAGREKLFF. For the CDR3, the DNA is TGTGCCAGCAGCCGTCCCGGGACAGGGGCCGGACGCGAAAAACTGTTTTTT.

This sequence joins TRBV19 and TRBJ1-1; a possible D gene is TRBD1 (5 bases). CDR1 and CDR2 (germline): LNHDA, SQIVND (reference sequence). The CDR3 covers 12 residues. V was shortened by 10 bases and J by 4 bases, with 13 bases between the two germline ends. The DNA for the CDR3 is TGTGCCACTCGCCGGGGGAGCACTGAAGCTTTCTTT. Protein product: CATRRGSTEAFF.